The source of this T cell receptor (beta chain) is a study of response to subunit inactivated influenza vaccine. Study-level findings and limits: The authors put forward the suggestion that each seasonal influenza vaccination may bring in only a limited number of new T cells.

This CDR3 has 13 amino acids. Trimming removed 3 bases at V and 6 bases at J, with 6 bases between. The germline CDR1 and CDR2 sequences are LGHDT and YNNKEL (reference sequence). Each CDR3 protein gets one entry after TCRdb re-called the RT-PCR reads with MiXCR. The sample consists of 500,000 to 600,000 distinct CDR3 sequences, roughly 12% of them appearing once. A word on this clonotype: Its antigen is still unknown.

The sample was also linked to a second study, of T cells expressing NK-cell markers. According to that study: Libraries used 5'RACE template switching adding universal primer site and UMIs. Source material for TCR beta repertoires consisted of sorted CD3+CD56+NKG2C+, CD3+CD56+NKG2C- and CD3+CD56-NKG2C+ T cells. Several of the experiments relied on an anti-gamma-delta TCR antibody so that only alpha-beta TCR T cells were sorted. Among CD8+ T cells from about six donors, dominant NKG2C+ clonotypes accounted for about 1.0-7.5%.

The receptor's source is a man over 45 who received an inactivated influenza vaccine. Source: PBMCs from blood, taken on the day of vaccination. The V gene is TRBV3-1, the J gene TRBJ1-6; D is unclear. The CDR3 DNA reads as TGTGCCAGCAGCCATGGCCTTAATTCACCCCTCCACTTT. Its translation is CASSHGLNSPLHF.